This T cell receptor (beta chain) was identified in a study of CD8+CD57+ T cells in acquired aplastic anemia. Overall study: An average of 3.2 ug of DNA was obtained from sorted CD4+ and CD8+ cells.

Genomic DNA was employed as the template in profiling TCR beta VDJ and CDR3. TCRdb re-called the reads with MiXCR, one entry per CDR3 protein. The sample has 150,000 or so distinct CDR3 sequences; 40% to 65% are singletons. In patients chosen for sequencing, flow cytometry had shown CD8+CD57+ cell expansion. Acquired aplastic anemia of severe grade affected all patients. Patients were therapy-naive when their blood was sampled. V was clipped by 0 bases and J by 6 bases; unmatched bases: 7. CDR1 and CDR2 from the germline V gene are SGHRS and YFSETQ. This CDR3 is 16 amino acids long. This clonotype was observed at least ten times.

This clonotype was sampled from a human donor with aplastic anemia. Input material: sorted CD4+, CD8+, or CD8+CD57+ T cells (not recorded which) from PBMCs. The V gene is TRBV5-1, the J gene TRBJ2-1; 9 nucleotides line up with TRBD2. This CDR3 reads CASSLEGSGGLNEQFF. CDR3 nucleotide sequence: TGCGCCAGCAGCTTGGAGGGTAGCGGGGGCCTCAATGAGCAGTTCTTC.